Presented here are 13 T cell receptor beta chains from one specimen sequenced in a study of T cells in Graves' hyperthyroidism and ophthalmopathy. TCR beta CDR3 regions were amplified from RNA transcripts. Researchers ran a first-round RT-PCR on the TCR CDR3 using the HTBI primer set. MiXCR, applied by TCRdb to the multiplex PCR reads, yields one record per CDR3 protein. The table has more than 300,000 distinct CDR3 sequences, approximately 18% seen once. Material for sequencing was blood. Source of these receptors: a woman in her twenties or thirties with Graves' hyperthyroidism that later progressed to Graves' ophthalmopathy.

This chain links TRBV15 with TRBJ2-6; D tentatively fits TRBD1 or TRBD2 (6 bases each). V was trimmed by 3 bases and J by 5 bases, leaving 20 bases between them. CDR3 length equals 18 residues. Germline V gives CDR1 LNHNV, CDR2 YYDKDF (reference sequence). The CDR3 nucleotides are TGTGCCACCAGCAGCTTACAGGGACTTGCTGACTGGGCCAACGTCCTGACTTTC. Translating gives CATSSLQGLADWANVLTF.

Turning to this clonotype: A junction boundary mismatches the germline segment, possibly from a read error. The V call is TRBV20-1, the J call TRBJ1-4; 10 positions match TRBD1. Germline values: CDR1 DFQATT, CDR2 SNEGSKA (reference sequence). The CDR3 has 16 residues. The CDR3 sequence is CSAIRDRGPYNKKLFF. The CDR3 DNA sequence: TGCAGTGCTATACGGGACAGGGGACCTTATAATAAAAAACTGTTTTTT.

The rearrangement uses TRBV18 and TRBJ2-4, with D possibly TRBD1 on 6 matching bases. The CDR3 runs 17 residues. Per the germline V gene, CDR1 is KGHSH and CDR2 is LQKENI. Trimming cost V 0 bases and J 3 bases, with 15 bases left between them. CDR3 sequence reads: CASSPPGVEGVKNIQYF. CDR3 in DNA: TGTGCCAGCTCACCACCGGGTGTCGAGGGGGTCAAAAACATTCAGTACTTC.

J is TRBJ1-5 and V is TRBV6-2 or TRBV6-3; D ambiguous. Germline V gene sequence: CDR1 MNHEY, CDR2 SVGEGT. This CDR3 is 15 amino acids long. V was pared by 8 bases and J by 9 bases, with 23 bases between. CDR3 coding DNA: TGTGCCAGCGCTTGGTCGGCCCATACGTCCTTGCCCCAGCATTTT. This sequence encodes CASAWSAHTSLPQHF.

This clonotype has ten or more counts. Its ends do not fully match the called genes, so a read error is possible. The chain employs TRBV30 and TRBJ2-7; D unresolved. Germline loops: CDR1 GTSNPN, CDR2 SVGIG (reference sequence). This CDR3 has 15 residues. The DNA for the CDR3 is TGTGCCTGGAGGGCGCCCGATTGCCTTTCCTGCGAGCAGTACTTC. Translated, it gives CAWRAPDCLSCEQYF.

CDR3 coding DNA: TGTGCCAGCTCAATTGGGACAGGGTCGTACACTGAAGCTTTCTTT. Amino acid sequence: CASSIGTGSYTEAFF. J is TRBJ1-1 and V is TRBV18; 9 bases are shared with TRBD1. Germline V gives CDR1 KGHSH, CDR2 LQKENI. There are 15 residues in the CDR3. The J segment lost 3 bases and the V segment lost 5 bases, leaving 7 bases of the junction unmatched.

To note about this clonotype: Possible read error: a much larger clone is one base away. This chain links TRBV6-5 with TRBJ2-1, with TRBD2 as a possible D gene (7 bases). This CDR3 has 13 amino acids. V shed 2 bases and J shed 6 bases, with 8 bases lying between them. The germline V gene encodes CDR1 MNHEY and CDR2 SVGAGI. The CDR3 loop is CASSYGGANEQFF. The CDR3 nucleotides read TGTGCCAGCAGTTACGGGGGGGCCAATGAGCAGTTCTTC.

A few counts support this clonotype. This chain joins TRBV10-1 and TRBJ2-3; the match to TRBD2 covers 10 bases. J gave up 3 bases and V 0 bases, and 6 bases lay outside the gene matches. Germline V CDR1 and CDR2: WNHNN, SYGVQD (reference sequence). This CDR3 is 17 amino acids long. Here the CDR3 DNA reads TGCGCCAGCAGTGAGTCTGGACTAGCGGTTGGGACAGATACGCAGTATTTT. Protein: CASSESGLAVGTDTQYF.

The CDR3 DNA sequence: TGCAGTGCTACGGGACAGTCTTATTACGAGCAGTACTTC. Translating it yields CSATGQSYYEQYF. The V gene is TRBV20-1, the J gene TRBJ2-7; 7 bases agree with TRBD1. The germline V gene has CDR1 DFQATT and CDR2 SNEGSKA (reference sequence). This CDR3 is 13 amino acids long. Losses at the gene ends were 4 bases for V and 4 bases for J; bases not matched to a gene: 7.

V is TRBV20-1 and J is TRBJ2-5; D gene unclear. CDR1 DFQATT and CDR2 SNEGSKA come from the germline V gene (reference sequence). The CDR3 totals 14 residues. The V gene lost 7 bases and the J gene lost 1 base, with 16 bases spanning the gap. The CDR3 coding sequence is TGCAGTGGTAACTCCCCGGGCATCCAAGAGACCCAGTACTTC. Encoded protein: CSGNSPGIQETQYF.

In regard to this clonotype: A much larger clone differs by one base, so this may be a read error. This sequence joins TRBV27 and TRBJ2-1; the D is unclear. The CDR3 has 13 amino acids. Per the germline V gene, CDR1 is MNHEY and CDR2 is SMNVEV (reference sequence). DNA for the CDR3: TGTGCCAGCAGTTTCAAGGGCTGGAATGAGCAGCTCTTC. Its translation is CASSFKGWNEQLF.

This rearrangement joins TRBV6-1 to TRBJ1-1; TRBD1 is a possible D gene (6 bases). The CDR3 has 15 amino acids. In germline, CDR1 is MNHNS, CDR2 SASEGT. Trimming left V 0 bases short and J 4 bases short, with 12 bases between. CDR3 DNA sequence: TGTGCCAGCAGTGAAGCTGCAGGGGAGGGCACTGAAGCTTTCTTT. Translation gives CASSEAAGEGTEAFF.

This clonotype was found many times. CDR3 in amino acids: CATSPDRGRWNEQFF. The CDR3 bases are TGTGCCACCAGCCCCGACAGGGGGCGGTGGAATGAGCAGTTCTTC. The rearrangement uses TRBV15 and TRBJ2-1; TRBD1 agrees at 10 bases. Germline assignment: CDR1 LNHNV and CDR2 YYDKDF (reference sequence). This CDR3 region has 15 residues. The V segment lost 5 bases and the J segment 7 bases; nucleotides outside the gene matches: 8. Looking up the rest from reference TRBV15 and TRBJ2-1 gives the full variable domain: DAMVIQNPRYQVTQFGKPVTLSCSQTLNHNVMYWYQQKSSQAPKLLFHYYDKDFNNEADTPDNFQSRRPNTSFCFLDIRSPGLGDTAMYLCATSPDRGRWNEQFFGPGTRLTVL.